This TCR beta chain was documented in a study of shared clonotypes between healthy human individuals. This CDR3 is built from 15 residues. J gave up 4 bases and V 7 bases, and 13 bases lay outside the gene matches. Germline V gene data show CDR1 as SQVTM and CDR2 as ANQGSEA. The naive CD8 fraction comprised CD45RO-negative cells positively selected for CCR7 and excluded terminally differentiated effector memory CD45RA+ cells. The sample holds one count of this clone. Its cognate antigen is unknown. The data were produced by immunoSEQ multiplex PCR, yet TCRdb's version contains in-frame clones alone and is incomplete. The sample records over 800,000 clones, 80% to 95% being singletons. General study findings and limits: Roughly 5% of naive CD4 clonotypes were common to a few donors.

The sequencing input was naive CD8+ T cells sorted from blood. The chain couples TRBV29-1 to TRBJ2-3; the match to TRBD2 covers 8 bases. This TCR was sampled from a man between 25 and 39 years old in good health. The CDR3 bases are TGCAGCGCCCCTGGGGGACTAGAAGGTGCAGATACGCAGTATTTT. This translates into CSAPGGLEGADTQYF.